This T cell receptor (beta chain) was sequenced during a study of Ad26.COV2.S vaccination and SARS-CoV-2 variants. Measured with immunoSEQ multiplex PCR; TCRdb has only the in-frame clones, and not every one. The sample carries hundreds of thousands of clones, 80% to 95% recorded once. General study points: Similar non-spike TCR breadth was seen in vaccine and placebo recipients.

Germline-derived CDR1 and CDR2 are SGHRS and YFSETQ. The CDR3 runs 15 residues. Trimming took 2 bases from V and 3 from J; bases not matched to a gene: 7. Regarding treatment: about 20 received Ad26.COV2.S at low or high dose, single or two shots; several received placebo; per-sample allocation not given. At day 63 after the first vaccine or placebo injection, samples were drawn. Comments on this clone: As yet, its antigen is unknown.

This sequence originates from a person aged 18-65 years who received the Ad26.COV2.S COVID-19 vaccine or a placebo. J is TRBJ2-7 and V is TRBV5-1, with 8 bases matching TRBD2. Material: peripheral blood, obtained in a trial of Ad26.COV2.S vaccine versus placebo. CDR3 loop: CASSLTSGIFYEQYF. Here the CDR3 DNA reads TGCGCCAGCAGCTTAACTAGCGGAATCTTCTACGAGCAGTACTTC.